This T cell receptor (beta chain) was recorded in a study of blood T cell repertoires in COVID-19. Data came from immunoSEQ multiplex PCR; TCRdb stores just in-frame clones and leaves some out. The table has under 65,000 clones, around 84% seen once. Trimming pared 10 bases from V and 4 bases from J, leaving 13 bases between. The germline V gene has CDR1 LGHDT and CDR2 YNNKEL (reference sequence). The CDR3 spans 12 residues. Sequenced: peripheral blood. The chain is built from TRBV3-1 (or the pseudogene TRBV3-2) and TRBJ1-1; D possibly corresponds to TRBD1 (5 bases). The receptor was derived from a woman aged 60 to 75 with acute or convalescent COVID-19. The CDR3 region is CATEMGGTEAFF. Here the CDR3 DNA reads TGTGCCACGGAGATGGGGGGCACTGAAGCTTTCTTT.